This T cell receptor beta chain was found in a study of technical replicates of blood from a few donors. Germline values: CDR1 SGHDT, CDR2 YYEEEE. The ends lost 3 bases at V and 5 bases at J; junction bases unmatched: 7. The CDR3 is 15 amino acids. Produced via immunoSEQ multiplex PCR; TCRdb's table is partial and in-frame only. Here the sample spans roughly 97,000 clones, roughly 95% being singletons. The chain is built from TRBV5-6 and TRBJ2-5, with 10 bases lining up with TRBD2. The TCR sequence derives from a human donor in good health. The specimen sequenced was T cells isolated from PBMCs. CDR3 nucleotide sequence: TGTGCCAGCAGCTCCGGGACTAGCGTTTGGGAGACCCAGTACTTC. Translation: CASSSGTSVWETQYF. The full variable domain, its missing parts supplied by reference TRBV5-6 and TRBJ2-5, is DAGVTQSPTHLIKTRGQQVTLRCSPKSGHDTVSWYQQALGQGPQFIFQYYEEEERQRGNFPDRFSGHQFPNYSSELNVNALLLGDSALYLCASSSGTSVWETQYFGPGTRLLVL.